Listed here are 2 T cell receptor beta chains from one sample, sequenced in a study of cytomegalovirus exposure and HLA in healthy donors. The PCR had 60 Vbeta and 13 Jbeta primers. Profiled with immunoSEQ multiplex PCR; TCRdb holds only in-frame clones, not every one. The data show around 150,000 clones, with about 76% seen just once and about 2% held by the top ten. Sequenced sample: PBMCs. Receptors were obtained from a female donor in good health and CMV-seronegative.

This clone was found once. This chain uses TRBV19 with TRBJ1-2; 10 bases agree with TRBD1. Trimming removed 3 bases from V and 7 bases from J; junction bases left unmatched: 14. The CDR3 runs to 17 residues. Germline V lookup: CDR1 LNHDA, CDR2 SQIVND (reference sequence). Here the CDR3 reads CASSIRGTGERSVGYTF. CDR3 DNA: TGTGCCAGTAGTATTCGGGGGACAGGGGAGCGTTCTGTTGGCTACACCTTC.

The chain links TRBV5-5 to TRBJ2-5, with a possible D match to TRBD1 (6 bases). The CDR3 has 15 amino acids. CDR1 is SGHKS and CDR2 is YYEKEE in the germline V gene (reference sequence). V dropped 3 bases and J dropped 7 bases, with 19 bases sitting between them. CDR3 in amino acids: CASSWGTPESGTQYF. The CDR3 nucleotides are TGTGCCAGCAGCTGGGGGACACCCGAGTCTGGGACCCAGTACTTC.